This T cell receptor beta chain was captured by sequencing in a study of cytomegalovirus exposure and HLA in healthy donors. Whole-study context: The study's early data release held some 85 million unique TCRs from HLA-typed donors.

Germline lookup yields CDR1 LGHNT and CDR2 FRNRAP. The CDR3 runs 14 residues. The sample holds one count of this clone. Its antigen is unknown. One end of the junction varies from germline; a read error may be responsible. Use of 60 Vbeta and 13 Jbeta primers characterized the PCR. The protocol was immunoSEQ multiplex PCR, while the TCRdb copy is restricted to in-frame clones and leaves out a portion. The sample lists 97,000 or so clones; about 81% were seen once. The study, taken as a whole, reports: Rarity marked most TCR sequences, yet some public TCRs occurred in many donors. Listed as cytomegalovirus-associated were more than 150 TCR beta chains.

The sample taken for sequencing was PBMCs. The chain combines TRBV12-5 with TRBJ1-1; weak D call: TRBD1 (6 bases). The source is a man aged 40-50 years in good health and CMV-seronegative. CDR3 bases: TGTGCTAGTGGATTGGGGGCACTGAACACTGAAGCTTTCTTT. Protein sequence: CASGLGALNTEAFF.